This record covers a single T cell receptor (beta chain). The clone's antigen remains unknown. The record has no base qualities; no much larger clone is one base away. Within the sample, other DNA sequences also encode this same CDR3. The sample originates from a study of shared clonotypes between healthy human individuals (dated by TCRdb to 2019 to 2021). As for the study more broadly: The cohort included a few men and a couple of women between 18 and 49 years of age. To estimate repertoire size and how much clonotype sharing occurs between individuals, the study deeply sequenced the blood TCR repertoires of about five healthy adults. Different laboratories and diverse techniques were used to prepare libraries and sequence TCR repertoires, to increase sequencing depth and limit assay-specific biases. Each donor's leukapheresis produced roughly between about 0.8 and 8.9 billion PBMCs. For each donor, CD4 naive and CD4 memory were each run on three plates, CD8 naive on two plates, and CD8 memory on one plate.

Relative to germline, V is 1 base shorter and J is 2 bases shorter, with 4 bases between their ends. The germline V gene (reference sequence) provides CDR1 SEHNR and CDR2 FQNEAQ. The CDR3 covers 13 residues, taking in both the cysteine and the phenylalanine. CDR3 DNA is the only sequence kept; it has 39 bases, read in frame from the first base. The full study reports these points: Because the study included only a small number of donors, the genetic and exposure-history diversity represented was limited. Only blood was sampled, and tissue TCR repertoires likely differ from those in blood. Naive subsets generally had larger estimated clonotype richness than memory subsets did. Compared with non-shared clonotypes, the clonotypes found in all four sorted-subset donors had higher generation probabilities. About 5% of naive CD4, around 3.5% of naive CD8, 2.3% of memory CD4, and 0.35% to 0.4% of memory CD8 clonotypes were shared across several donors. Pairwise subsampling led to the expectation that sequencing depth would affect the degree of clonotype sharing among donors. Rarefaction of sorted-subset datasets indicated incomplete sequencing despite the large sequencing depth.

Using the deep immunoSEQ assay, multiplex PCR amplified TCR CDR3 regions from genomic DNA. Genomic DNA extracted from each cell subset was distributed evenly over all wells of several immunoSEQ 96-well plates, and each plate served as one replicate. Each replicate PCR for sorted subsets received roughly 0.2 ug genomic DNA, equal to tens of thousands of T cell genomes. The purified libraries were quantified using a Qubit 3.0 fluorometer, sized with a Bioanalyzer 2100, and then quantified again using the KAPA Library Quantification kit. Every immunoSEQ 96-well plate was sequenced on a separate single-read 150-cycle Illumina NextSeq 550 flow cell. Under the source paper's analysis protocol: The immunoSEQ output contained only junctional sequences without quality scores, so filtering could not match that applied to full-length reads. Sequences were annotated with PyIR, a Python wrapper for IgBLAST v1.9, and V/J genes and CDR3 were assigned using IMGT germline references. Reads with weak V/J assignments (E-value above 1e-6), missing CDR3, stop codons, out-of-frame junctions, or ambiguous translated residues were removed. V3J clonotypes were defined by identical inferred V gene, J gene, and CDR3 amino acid sequence. The percentage overlap between two repertoires was calculated by dividing the number of shared unique clonotypes by the size of the smaller repertoire. Three approaches were used to assess repertoire richness: RTK rarefaction, the Chao1 estimator, and Recon v2.1 estimates of unobserved clonotypes. Generation probabilities for all TCRbeta clonotypes obtained by the gDNA method from several donors were computed using OLGA. TCRdb carries this immuneACCESS record with in-frame sequences only. Its versions omit some clonotypes, under half of them owing to an unresolved V gene in the studies checked, with the rest unexplained. V, J and clone size reflect that table, while D and trimming were determined from the DNA. The sample data list some 2,100,000 clones, and just over 90% of these were observed just once. The biggest ten clones account for around 1.7% of the sample.

CD8 naive samples consisted of CD45RO-negative cells that were positively selected for CCR7, yielding a CD45RA+CCR7+ population without TemRA cells. Healthy HIV-negative adults with no recently reported acute infections or vaccinations were included as donors. Every donor was a Caucasian adult living in Nashville, Tennessee, USA. After blood collection by leukapheresis, PBMCs were isolated using Ficoll-Histopaque density gradient centrifugation and then cryopreserved in the vapor phase of liquid nitrogen. Purity and quantity of every magnetically sorted T cell population were checked by analytical flow cytometry. From each sorted fraction, genomic DNA was isolated and quantified by UV absorbance on a Nanodrop 2000c.

The sequence was collected from a young man in good health. Some clones in this sample may be carry-over from other donors' samples. The specimen sequenced was naive CD8+ T cells from PBMCs. In the paper's terms, the cell subset or site label means: CD45RA+CCR7+. Recombination linked TRBV7-9 to TRBJ2-3; no D gene is confidently identified. The CDR3 has the sequence CASSLVSTDTQYF. The DNA reads TGTGCCAGCAGCTTAGTTTCCACAGATACGCAGTATTTT.